These 15 T cell receptor beta chains were sequenced from one sample in a study of early T cells in non-severe SARS-CoV-2 infection. TCRdb redid the calling of the 5' RACE reads with MiXCR, one entry per CDR3 protein. Of more than 50,000 distinct CDR3 sequences in the sample, 5.6% were seen once. The sample taken for sequencing was whole blood. The receptors originated from an adult who was a healthcare worker with PCR-confirmed SARS-CoV-2 infection or an uninfected control (not recorded which).

This clonotype was observed at least ten times. The chain carries TRBV11-2 and TRBJ2-1; the match to TRBD2 covers 7 bases. CDR1 is SGHAT and CDR2 is FQNNGV in the germline V gene. V lost 6 bases, J lost 4 bases, and 9 bases stayed unmatched. This CDR3 has 15 residues. The CDR3 region has the DNA TGTGCCAGCAGACCAACCGGGACTACTTACAATGAGCAGTTCTTC. Translation: CASRPTGTTYNEQFF.

This clonotype was observed at least ten times. This sequence joins TRBV12-3 or TRBV12-4 and TRBJ1-5, with D perhaps TRBD1 (5 bases). Trimming removed 5 bases at V and 6 bases at J, with 11 bases between. There are 13 residues in the CDR3. CDR3 protein: CASSEQATQPQHF. CDR3 DNA sequence: TGTGCCAGCAGTGAACAGGCGACTCAGCCCCAGCATTTT.

This clonotype was counted at least ten times. The rearrangement links TRBV20-1 to TRBJ2-7, with 7 bases aligning to TRBD2. The ends lost 3 bases at V and 6 bases at J; junction bases unmatched: 17. Germline CDR1 DFQATT, CDR2 SNEGSKA (reference sequence). The CDR3 covers 16 residues. The DNA of the CDR3 is TGCAGTGCTAGTCTCTTAAGGCTGGCGGGAGTGGCCGAGCAGTACTTC. Translation: CSASLLRLAGVAEQYF.

This clonotype has ten or more counts. The CDR3 coding sequence is TGCAGTGCCCATGACAGGGCTGGAAACACCATATATTTT. Encoded protein: CSAHDRAGNTIYF. The chain has TRBV20-1 and TRBJ1-3; 7 nucleotides match TRBD1. There are 13 residues in the CDR3. Trimming cost V 6 bases and J 2 bases; bases outside gene matches: 4. In germline, CDR1 is DFQATT, CDR2 SNEGSKA (reference sequence).

This clonotype occurred a few times. The J gene is TRBJ2-1, the V gene TRBV4-1; D is perhaps TRBD2 (5 bases). The CDR3 spans 18 residues. The ends were cut back, 0 bases at V and 4 bases at J, with 19 bases in the middle. Germline V CDR1 and CDR2: MGHRA, YSYEKL. CDR3 residues: CASSQESPGDYPYNEQFF. CDR3 in DNA: TGCGCCAGCAGCCAAGAATCCCCCGGGGATTATCCTTACAATGAGCAGTTCTTC.

The rearrangement uses TRBV6-2 or TRBV6-3 and TRBJ2-7, with 7 bases lining up with TRBD2. V shed 6 bases and J 3 bases; nucleotides not matched to a gene: 8. Germline V CDR1 and CDR2: MNHEY, SVGEGT. This CDR3 has 14 amino acids. The CDR3 is CASRASGSFYEQYF. CDR3 nucleotide sequence: TGTGCCAGCAGAGCTAGCGGAAGCTTCTACGAGCAGTACTTC.

This clonotype was seen ten or more times. The genes are TRBV11-2 and TRBJ1-2; no clear D. CDR3 length: 15 amino acids. V lost 2 bases and J lost 0, with 10 bases in between. CDR1 and CDR2 from the germline V gene are SGHAT and FQNNGV. DNA for the CDR3: TGTGCCAGCAGCTTACTCCGGACGGCTAACTATGGCTACACCTTC. It is translated as CASSLLRTANYGYTF.

This clonotype was observed at least ten times. J is TRBJ1-5 and V is TRBV7-8; the D is unclear. The germline V and J ends were trimmed by 1 base and 3 bases, with 10 bases remaining between them. The germline gives CDR1 SGHVS, CDR2 FQNEAQ. The CDR3 covers 15 residues. CDR3 sequence: CASSLVAENNQPQHF. The CDR3 DNA follows: TGTGCCAGCAGCTTAGTTGCAGAGAACAATCAGCCCCAGCATTTT.

This clonotype came up a few times. The rearrangement links TRBV3-2 to TRBJ2-2; the table assigns TRBD2, which was not confirmed against the DNA. TRBV3-2 is termed a pseudogene. The CDR3 totals 16 residues. The CDR3 DNA sequence: TGTGCCAGCAGCCTTCGTAGCGGGAGGGCCACCGGGGAGCTGTTTTTT. This sequence encodes CASSLRSGRATGELFF.

This clonotype was recorded many times. The V gene is TRBV10-1, the J gene TRBJ1-5; D ambiguous. The germline V and J ends were trimmed by 9 bases and 3 bases, with 12 bases remaining between them. The CDR3 is 13 residues long. CDR1 and CDR2 from the germline V gene are WNHNN and SYGVQD (reference sequence). The CDR3 DNA sequence: TGCGCCAGTGCCGACACCTACAATCAGCCCCAGCATTTT. This translates into CASADTYNQPQHF.

This clonotype was recorded many times. The rearrangement uses TRBV7-8 and TRBJ2-1; D perhaps matches TRBD1 (5 bases). The CDR3 is 14 amino acids. The V and J ends lost 2 bases and 3 bases respectively, with 8 bases between them. The germline V gene encodes CDR1 SGHVS and CDR2 FQNEAQ. CDR3 bases: TGTGCCAGCAGCTTAAGCAGGGTCTACAATGAGCAGTTCTTC. Its translation: CASSLSRVYNEQFF.

This clonotype occurred many times. The rearrangement links TRBV10-2 to TRBJ2-3, with D tentatively TRBD2 (5 bases). The V gene's germline CDR1 is WSHSY and CDR2 SAAADI. The CDR3 sequence is 11 residues long. Trimming left V 7 bases short and J 10 bases short, with 12 bases between. The DNA of the CDR3 is TGCGCCAGCATGAGGGATATTGCGCAGTATTTT. Protein: CASMRDIAQYF.

This clonotype has ten or more counts. The chain uses TRBV6-5 and TRBJ1-5, with D tentatively TRBD1 (6 bases). The germline V gene has CDR1 MNHEY and CDR2 SVGAGI. The CDR3 length is 16 residues. Deletions cut 5 bases from V and 0 bases from J, with 14 bases between. CDR3 in amino acids: CASSRRGAGSNQPQHF. CDR3 DNA sequence: TGTGCCAGCAGTCGCCGGGGGGCGGGTAGCAATCAGCCCCAGCATTTT.

This clonotype has just a few counts. This chain connects TRBV30 to TRBJ1-5; TRBD1 is a possible D gene (5 bases). The CDR3 is made up of 16 amino acids. The germline V gene has CDR1 GTSNPN and CDR2 SVGIG (reference sequence). Trimming shortened V by 3 bases and J by 6 bases, and 21 bases separated the two germline ends. CDR3 loop: CAWSVRANSGRQPQHF. CDR3 DNA: TGTGCCTGGAGCGTAAGGGCCAACTCGGGGCGTCAGCCCCAGCATTTT.

This clonotype was found many times. This rearrangement joins TRBV6-2 or TRBV6-3 to TRBJ1-2, with D unresolved. Trimming took off 2 bases at V and 7 bases at J, with 2 bases between the two ends. The CDR3 length is 10 residues. Per germline, CDR1 MNHEY and CDR2 SVGEGT. The CDR3 sequence is CASSYIGYTF. The CDR3 coding sequence is TGTGCCAGCAGTTACATTGGCTACACCTTC.